What follows are 21 T cell receptor beta chains derived from one specimen sequenced in a study of T cells in Graves' hyperthyroidism and ophthalmopathy (dated by TCRdb to between 2019 and 2020). The library was generated by multiplex PCR. These reads were obtained on an Illumina HiSeq 2000. TCR beta CDR3 regions were amplified from RNA transcripts. For the first round of RT-PCR on the TCR CDR3, the HTBI primer set was used together with the Qiagen OneStep RT-PCR kit. Through fastp at Q25 and MiXCR, TCRdb rebuilt clones from the public reads, retaining in-frame beta chains. Duplicate CDR3 protein sequences are folded into a single record with the most common DNA and genes. The sample contains approximately 610,000 distinct CDR3 sequences, approximately 15% of them found a single time. The ten largest clones capture about 20% of the sample. Specimen: blood. All receptors come from a woman under 30 with Graves' hyperthyroidism.

This chain uses TRBV6-2 or TRBV6-3 with TRBJ2-2; TRBD2 aligns across 10 bases. CDR3 length: 17 amino acids. J gave up 6 bases and V 5 bases, and 12 bases lay outside the gene matches. From germline, CDR1 is MNHEY and CDR2 SVGEGT. The CDR3, as DNA: TGTGCCAGCAGTCTCCCCAATAGCGGGGGGCGAGCCGGGGAGCTGTTTTTT. It codes for CASSLPNSGGRAGELFF.

This clonotype was observed a handful of times. V is TRBV9 and J is TRBJ1-2; a possible D gene is TRBD1 (5 bases). Trimming left V 0 bases short and J 5 bases short, with 14 bases between. Germline-derived CDR1 and CDR2 are SGDLS and YYNGEE. The CDR3 extends over 15 amino acids. The CDR3 nucleotides read TGTGCCAGCAGCGTAGTGCCCGACAGTTATTATGGCTACACCTTC. Its protein product is CASSVVPDSYYGYTF. The entire variable domain, with the rest obtained from reference TRBV9 and TRBJ1-2, is as follows: DSGVTQTPKHLITATGQRVTLRCSPRSGDLSVYWYQQSLDQGLQFLIQYYNGEERAKGNILERFSAQQFPDLHSELNLSSLELGDSALYFCASSVVPDSYYGYTFGSGTRLTVV.

This clonotype was detected a few times. The CDR3 DNA sequence: TGTGCCAGTAGTATAAGAGGTCGCATAGCCGAAGCTTTCTTT. This codes for CASSIRGRIAEAFF. J is TRBJ1-1 and V is TRBV19; D is unclear. This CDR3 has 14 amino acids. V lost 2 bases to trimming and J lost 8 bases, with 15 bases between them. The germline CDR1 and CDR2 sequences are LNHDA and SQIVND (reference sequence).

Only a few counts were recorded for this clonotype. V and J are TRBV20-1 and TRBJ2-5; 7 bases fit TRBD2. V lost 3 bases and J lost 5; bases outside the gene matches: 6. The CDR3 runs 13 residues. From germline, CDR1 is DFQATT and CDR2 SNEGSKA (reference sequence). Here the CDR3 reads CSASGGGKETQYF. CDR3 nucleotide sequence: TGCAGTGCTAGTGGGGGGGGGAAGGAGACCCAGTACTTC.

This clonotype was seen a single time. The rearrangement links TRBV19 to TRBJ1-2, with 10 bases identical to TRBD1. The germline V gene encodes CDR1 LNHDA and CDR2 SQIVND (reference sequence). The CDR3 extends over 13 amino acids. J gave up 10 bases and V 5 bases, and 7 bases lay outside the gene matches. CDR3 residues: CASSVTGQGVYTF. Here the CDR3 DNA reads TGTGCCAGTAGTGTTACAGGACAGGGGGTCTACACCTTC.

The chain is built from TRBV6-1 and TRBJ2-3; 12 bases are a match to TRBD2. The CDR3 loop spans 19 amino acids. The V gene end was trimmed by 1 base and the J gene end by 7 bases; junction bases not matched to a gene: 15. Germline lookup yields CDR1 MNHNS and CDR2 SASEGT. The CDR3 region is CASSEVPPGLAGRRNTQYF. CDR3 sequence (DNA): TGTGCCAGCAGTGAAGTGCCGCCCGGACTAGCGGGACGCCGGAATACGCAGTATTTT.

The rearrangement links TRBV6-5 to TRBJ1-1, with TRBD1 matching 7 bases. Germline V CDR1 and CDR2: MNHEY, SVGAGI. CDR3 length equals 15 residues. Trimming took 2 bases from V and 4 from J; bases not matched to a gene: 7. The CDR3 here is CASSYKNRGFTEAFF. The CDR3 DNA sequence: TGTGCCAGCAGTTACAAAAACAGGGGTTTCACTGAAGCTTTCTTT.

Worth noting for this clonotype: The junction and the germline gene differ at one end; a read error may be behind it. The CDR3 spells CASRFLPGGLFF. CDR3 nucleotides: TGTGCCAGCAGATTTCTCCCCGGGGGGCTGTTTTTT. The genes are TRBV28 and TRBJ2-2; D might be TRBD2 (6 bases). The germline V gene has CDR1 MDHEN and CDR2 SYDVKM. CDR3 length: 12 amino acids.

The chain has TRBV9 and TRBJ2-6; no reliable D call. The CDR3 has 15 amino acids. Trimming cost V 7 bases and J 2 bases, with 13 bases left between them. The germline V gene encodes CDR1 SGDLS and CDR2 YYNGEE. CDR3 region: CASGRRLAGANVLTF. Here the CDR3 DNA reads TGTGCCAGCGGACGGCGGTTAGCTGGGGCCAACGTCCTGACTTTC.

The CDR3 nucleotides read TGTGCCAGCAGTGAAGGACAGGGGGCAGAGCAGTACTTC. This sequence encodes CASSEGQGAEQYF. This sequence joins TRBV6-1 and TRBJ2-7; TRBD1 aligns across 10 bases. Germline V gives CDR1 MNHNS, CDR2 SASEGT. J was trimmed by 7 bases and V by 1 base; bases with no gene match: 1. The CDR3 consists of 13 residues.

This clonotype showed up many times. This sequence joins TRBV12-3 or TRBV12-4 and TRBJ1-1; TRBD1 matches at 9 bases. With V trimmed by 7 bases and J by 0 bases, 9 bases remained unmatched. The CDR3 length is 16 residues. This CDR3 reads CASTSRDRDMNTEAFF. CDR3 DNA sequence: TGTGCCAGCACTTCCCGGGACAGGGACATGAACACTGAAGCTTTCTTT.

This clonotype has ten or more counts. Here the CDR3 DNA reads TGTGCTAGTGGTTTGGTCCTACAGACTGAAGCTTTCTTT. Protein product: CASGLVLQTEAFF. The chain recombines TRBV12-5 with TRBJ1-1; D is ambiguous. V lost 0 bases to trimming and J lost 5 bases, with 7 bases between them. From germline, CDR1 is LGHNT and CDR2 FRNRAP. The CDR3 is 13 amino acids. The complete variable domain, with remaining parts taken from reference TRBV12-5 and TRBJ1-1, reads DARVTQTPRHKVTEMGQEVTMRCQPILGHNTVFWYRQTMMQGLELLAYFRNRAPLDDSGMPKDRFSAEMPDATLATLKIQPSEPRDSAVYFCASGLVLQTEAFFGQGTRLTVV.

This clonotype came up a few times. The genes are TRBV19 and TRBJ1-5; tentatively, D is TRBD1 (6 bases). Germline V gene sequence: CDR1 LNHDA, CDR2 SQIVND (reference sequence). V was cut by 2 bases and J by 6 bases, with 17 bases left in between. The CDR3 consists of 16 residues. The CDR3 DNA sequence: TGTGCCAGTAGTATATCCGCTTCAACAGGGAGTCAGCCCCAGCATTTT. Translating gives CASSISASTGSQPQHF.

V and J are TRBV20-1 and TRBJ1-3; 8 nucleotides line up with TRBD1. Germline V gives CDR1 DFQATT, CDR2 SNEGSKA (reference sequence). V lost 6 bases and J lost 0; bases outside the gene matches: 10. The CDR3 covers 16 residues. CDR3 sequence: CSAAPAGGISGNTIYF. DNA for the CDR3: TGCAGTGCCGCCCCTGCAGGGGGCATCTCTGGAAACACCATATATTTT.

This clonotype was recorded at least ten times. The V gene is TRBV18, the J gene TRBJ2-5, with D possibly called TRBD1 or TRBD2 (5 bases each). V gave up 5 bases and J gave up 5 bases, with 18 bases separating them. The CDR3 sequence is 15 residues long. Per germline, CDR1 KGHSH and CDR2 LQKENI. The CDR3 protein is CASSALSLAGETQYF. DNA of the CDR3: TGTGCCAGCTCAGCCCTCTCCCTAGCAGGGGAGACCCAGTACTTC.

This clonotype was found many times. The chain uses TRBV20-1 and TRBJ2-7; TRBD2 agrees at 12 bases. This CDR3 spans 16 amino acids. Germline-derived CDR1 and CDR2 are DFQATT and SNEGSKA (reference sequence). V lost 3 bases and J lost 0; bases outside the gene matches: 6. The CDR3 DNA is TGCAGTGCTAGTCCGACTAGCGGGGGCTCCTCCTACGAGCAGTACTTC. Its protein product is CSASPTSGGSSYEQYF.

This clonotype was observed many times. The CDR3 loop reads CASSLAKDSYYGYTF. For the CDR3, the DNA is TGTGCCAGCAGCTTAGCGAAGGACAGTTACTATGGCTACACCTTC. The chain carries TRBV7-2 and TRBJ1-2; D is perhaps TRBD1 (6 bases). The CDR3 has 15 amino acids. Germline values: CDR1 SGHTA, CDR2 FQGNSA. Trimming took off 0 bases at V and 3 bases at J, with 11 bases between the two ends.

This clonotype was seen at least ten times. This chain uses TRBV11-2 with TRBJ2-1; D gene uncertain. This CDR3 is built from 14 residues. The germline V gene has CDR1 SGHAT and CDR2 FQNNGV. Trimming cost V 5 bases and J 2 bases, with 10 bases left between them. The chain's CDR3 is CASSALPPYNEQFF. CDR3 nucleotide sequence: TGTGCCAGCAGCGCCCTACCCCCCTACAATGAGCAGTTCTTC.

This clonotype has ten or more counts. This chain links TRBV20-1 with TRBJ2-3; tentatively, D is TRBD2 (5 bases). Trimming pared 0 bases from V and 2 bases from J, leaving 15 bases between. This CDR3 has 16 amino acids. CDR1 and CDR2 (germline): DFQATT, SNEGSKA (reference sequence). This chain's CDR3 is CSARDRVAPSTDTQYF. The CDR3 DNA follows: TGCAGTGCTAGAGATCGGGTAGCGCCTTCCACAGATACGCAGTATTTT.

The V and J genes are TRBV6-1 and TRBJ2-5; TRBD1 matches at 9 bases. This CDR3 is built from 17 residues. Losses at the gene ends were 6 bases for V and 5 bases for J; bases not matched to a gene: 16. Germline loops: CDR1 MNHNS, CDR2 SASEGT. CDR3: CASRKTGGAPSQETQYF. In DNA form, the CDR3 reads TGTGCCAGCAGAAAGACAGGGGGTGCCCCCTCCCAGGAGACCCAGTACTTC.

This clonotype has ten or more counts. The rearrangement links TRBV20-1 to TRBJ2-3, with D perhaps matching TRBD1 (6 bases). V gave up 5 bases and J gave up 1 base, with 13 bases separating them. This CDR3 comprises 14 residues. From germline, CDR1 is DFQATT and CDR2 SNEGSKA (reference sequence). CDR3 nucleotides: TGCAGTGCTGAAGAATGGGGGCGCACAGATACGCAGTATTTT. Translation gives CSAEEWGRTDTQYF.